These 12 T cell receptor beta chains originate from one sample sequenced in a study of vaccination and CD4 T cells after COVID-19. The Oncomine TCR Beta short-read assay sequenced DNA from cultured CD4+ T cells. TCRdb ran MiXCR on the PCR reads and lists one entry per CDR3 protein. Among roughly 20,000 distinct CDR3 sequences listed, 45% to 60% were seen once. Indicated treatment: approximately 11-day PBMC culture with coronavirus spike peptide pools or control peptides (ViraFEST assay). No antigen has been assigned to these receptors. Material for sequencing was CD4+ T cells from blood, cultured in vitro. These receptor sequences come from a human donor who had recovered from COVID-19.

The chain couples TRBV18 to TRBJ1-2; 9 nucleotides line up with TRBD1. V lost 3 bases and J lost 6; bases outside the gene matches: 2. The CDR3 consists of 13 residues. Germline values: CDR1 KGHSH, CDR2 LQKENI. The CDR3 nucleotides are TGTGCCAGCTCACCCCGGACAGGGGATGGCTACACCTTC. Translating it yields CASSPRTGDGYTF. The full variable domain, completed using reference TRBV18 and TRBJ1-2, is NAGVMQNPRHLVRRRGQEARLRCSPMKGHSHVYWYRQLPEEGLKFMVYLQKENIIDESGMPKERFSAEFPKEGPSILRIQQVVRGDSAAYFCASSPRTGDGYTFGSGTRLTVV.

The gene calls are TRBV20-1 and TRBJ2-7, with 12 bases matching TRBD2. CDR3 length: 14 residues. V shed 3 bases, J shed 7 bases, and the junction held 7 bases outside the gene matches. Looked up from germline, CDR1 is DFQATT and CDR2 is SNEGSKA (reference sequence). CDR3: CSASASGRAWEQYF. CDR3 coding DNA: TGCAGTGCTAGTGCTAGCGGGAGGGCGTGGGAGCAGTACTTC.

The chain uses TRBV12-3 or TRBV12-4 and TRBJ2-7; D possibly uses TRBD1 or TRBD2 (5 bases each). V lost 5 bases and J 0 bases, leaving 26 bases between the germline ends. The CDR3 has 19 amino acids. In nucleotides, the CDR3 is TGTGCCAGCAGTCCTCCACTAGTGAGTTCTCCTAGGGGCTCCTACGAGCAGTACTTC. Protein: CASSPPLVSSPRGSYEQYF.

The V gene is TRBV6-5, the J gene TRBJ2-7; TRBD2 aligns across 10 bases. Trimming cost V 2 bases and J 7 bases; bases outside gene matches: 11. This CDR3 is built from 16 residues. Germline V gene lookup returns CDR1 MNHEY and CDR2 SVGAGI. The CDR3 coding sequence is TGTGCCAGCAGTTACGGGGCAGCGGGGGGGCCGGAGGAGCAGTACTTC. Translating it yields CASSYGAAGGPEEQYF.

The CDR3 here is CASSTDRGRGSNQPQHF. The CDR3 DNA sequence: TGTGCCAGTAGTACGGACAGGGGGCGCGGGAGCAATCAGCCCCAGCATTTT. The chain uses TRBV19 and TRBJ1-5; 11 nucleotides agree with TRBD1. The V and J ends lost 4 bases and 1 base, in that order; junction bases with no gene match: 6. Germline V lookup: CDR1 LNHDA, CDR2 SQIVND (reference sequence). The CDR3 spans 17 residues.

This clonotype occurred a few times. This sequence joins TRBV15 and TRBJ2-3, with a possible D match to TRBD2 (5 bases). The CDR3 extends over 14 amino acids. CDR1 LNHNV and CDR2 YYDKDF come from the germline V gene (reference sequence). The V end was cut by 4 bases, the J end by 2 bases, with 10 bases between. The chain's CDR3 is CATSNRGLTDTQYF. As DNA, the CDR3 is TGTGCCACCAGCAATAGAGGACTCACAGATACGCAGTATTTT. The variable domain in full, completed from reference TRBV15 and TRBJ2-3, reads DAMVIQNPRYQVTQFGKPVTLSCSQTLNHNVMYWYQQKSSQAPKLLFHYYDKDFNNEADTPDNFQSRRPNTSFCFLDIRSPGLGDTAMYLCATSNRGLTDTQYFGPGTRLTVL.

This clonotype was counted only a few times. The rearrangement uses TRBV15 and TRBJ2-3, with 8 bases lining up with TRBD1. The trim removed 1 base at V and 3 bases at J, leaving 6 bases unmatched. CDR3 length: 16 residues. The germline V gene encodes CDR1 LNHNV and CDR2 YYDKDF (reference sequence). CDR3 loop: CATSRGIGQGTDTQYF. The CDR3 DNA sequence: TGTGCCACCAGCAGAGGGATTGGACAGGGTACAGATACGCAGTATTTT.

The rearrangement links TRBV6-2 or TRBV6-3 to TRBJ1-2; 7 bases map to TRBD1. V shed 7 bases, J shed 2 bases, and the junction held 10 bases outside the gene matches. Germline-derived CDR1 and CDR2 are MNHEY and SVGEGT. The CDR3 totals 15 residues. CDR3: CASTLPRQGNYGYTF. CDR3 sequence (DNA): TGTGCCAGCACGCTACCCCGACAGGGAAACTATGGCTACACCTTC.

The V gene is TRBV7-9, the J gene TRBJ1-1; D call uncertain. Germline V gene sequence: CDR1 SEHNR, CDR2 FQNEAQ (reference sequence). V was cut by 4 bases and J by 7 bases, with 19 bases left in between. The CDR3 extends over 15 amino acids. The CDR3 region has the DNA TGTGCCAGCAGCTGGGCGGGGTCCGCCAGTAGTGAAGCTTTCTTT. It is translated as CASSWAGSASSEAFF.

The V gene is TRBV27, the J gene TRBJ2-7; possibly TRBD1 or TRBD2 for D (5 bases each). Germline CDR1 MNHEY, CDR2 SMNVEV (reference sequence). The V gene lost 1 base and the J gene lost 2 bases, with 9 bases spanning the gap. The CDR3 length is 14 residues. CDR3 coding DNA: TGTGCCAGCAGTTTATTCAGGGACGCCTACGAGCAGTACTTC. Translating it yields CASSLFRDAYEQYF.

This rearrangement joins TRBV20-1 to TRBJ2-7, with D possibly being TRBD1 (6 bases). There are 14 residues in the CDR3. CDR1 DFQATT and CDR2 SNEGSKA come from the germline V gene (reference sequence). V was shortened by 5 bases and J by 0 bases, with 14 bases between the two germline ends. CDR3 in DNA: TGCAGTGCTTTGAGGACAGAGAGCTCCTACGAGCAGTACTTC. It codes for CSALRTESSYEQYF.

There are a few counts of this clonotype. The V call is TRBV11-3, the J call TRBJ1-3; D call uncertain. Trimming pared 6 bases from V and 0 bases from J, leaving 12 bases between. Germline CDR1 and CDR2: SGHNT and YENEEA. This CDR3 region has 15 residues. Here the CDR3 reads CASSWMTSSGNTIYF. CDR3 nucleotide sequence: TGTGCCAGCAGTTGGATGACAAGCTCTGGAAACACCATATATTTT.